The next 5 T cell receptor beta chains were all read from a single sample in a study of T-cell reconstitution after alpha-beta-depleted transplantation in children. Unique molecular identifiers featured in how the TCRbeta library was prepared. Each CDR3 protein gets one entry after TCRdb re-called the PCR reads with MiXCR. The table records roughly 300,000 distinct CDR3 sequences, approximately 9.6% of them present only once. The material was PBMCs from the stem cell graft donor, obtained from the stem cell graft. The origin of the receptors is a human donor who donated a stem cell graft to a child with SCID.

The sample holds a few counts of this clonotype. As DNA, the CDR3 is TGTGCCAGCAGCTTAAGGGGGGGAAGTGAAGCTTTCTTT. Translated: CASSLRGGSEAFF. This chain uses TRBV7-6 with TRBJ1-1, with D possibly TRBD1 on 6 matching bases. The germline V gene has CDR1 SGHVS and CDR2 FNYEAQ. V was trimmed by 2 bases and J by 7 bases, leaving 11 bases between them. This CDR3 comprises 13 residues.

This clonotype was recorded at least ten times. This chain uses TRBV5-6 with TRBJ2-1, with D perhaps matching TRBD1 or TRBD2 (5 bases each). Germline V lookup: CDR1 SGHDT, CDR2 YYEEEE. The length of the CDR3 is 14 residues. Trimming left V 4 bases short and J 4 bases short, with 12 bases between. The CDR3 DNA follows: TGTGCCAGCAGCGACGGGACCGTTTACAATGAGCAGTTCTTC. Protein: CASSDGTVYNEQFF.

The genes are TRBV9 and TRBJ2-7, with D unresolved. Trimming removed 0 bases from V and 1 base from J, with 5 bases in between. CDR1 and CDR2 (germline): SGDLS, YYNGEE. CDR3 length: 13 residues. Here the CDR3 reads CASSVDTSYEQYF. In DNA form, the CDR3 reads TGTGCCAGCAGCGTAGACACATCCTACGAGCAGTACTTC.

This clonotype was observed a few times. V gene TRBV12-3 or TRBV12-4 combines with J gene TRBJ1-3, with no clear D. Trimming cost V 1 base and J 1 base, with 11 bases left between them. The CDR3 length is 16 residues. CDR3: CASSLGTGRSGNTIYF. CDR3 bases: TGTGCCAGCAGTTTAGGGACGGGGAGGTCTGGAAACACCATATATTTT.

This clonotype was counted at least ten times. This rearrangement joins TRBV7-6 to TRBJ1-5, with 7 nucleotides matching TRBD1. Per the germline V gene, CDR1 is SGHVS and CDR2 is FNYEAQ. The junction had 5 bases not matched to a gene; V was cut back by 5 bases and J by 7 bases. This CDR3 comprises 13 residues. The CDR3: CASSAQGGQPQHF. The CDR3 nucleotides are TGTGCCAGCAGCGCCCAGGGGGGGCAGCCCCAGCATTTT. The variable domain in full, completed from reference TRBV7-6 and TRBJ1-5, reads GAGVSQSPRYKVTKRGQDVALRCDPISGHVSLYWYRQALGQGPEFLTYFNYEAQQDKSGLPNDRFSAERPEGSISTLTIQRTEQRDSAMYRCASSAQGGQPQHFGDGTRLSIL.